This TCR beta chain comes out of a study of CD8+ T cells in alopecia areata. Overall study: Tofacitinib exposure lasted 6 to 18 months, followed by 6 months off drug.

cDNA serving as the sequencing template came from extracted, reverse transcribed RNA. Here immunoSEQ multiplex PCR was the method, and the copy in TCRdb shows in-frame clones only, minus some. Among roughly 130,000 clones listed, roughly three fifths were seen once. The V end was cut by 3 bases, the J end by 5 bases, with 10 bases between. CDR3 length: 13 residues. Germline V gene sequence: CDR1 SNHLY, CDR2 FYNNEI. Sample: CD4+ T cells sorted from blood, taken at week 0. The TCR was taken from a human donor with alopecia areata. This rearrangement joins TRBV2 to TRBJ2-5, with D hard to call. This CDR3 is CASSEKLGETQYF. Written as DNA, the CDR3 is TGTGCCAGCAGTGAGAAATTGGGGGAGACCCAGTACTTC.